A single sample is the source of the 27 T cell receptor beta chains below, sequenced in a study of blood T cell repertoires in COVID-19. Here immunoSEQ multiplex PCR was the method, and the copy in TCRdb shows in-frame clones only, minus some. The sample consists of 150,000 to 200,000 clones, over 70% of them appearing once. The sample comprised peripheral blood. Receptors originate from a woman of 80 years or more with active or convalescent COVID-19.

The CDR3 nucleotides read TGTGCCAGCAGCTTTGGGGGACAGGGTAGTTCACCCCTCCACTTT. Protein product: CASSFGGQGSSPLHF. V and J are TRBV7-8 and TRBJ1-6; 9 bases map to TRBD1. The CDR3 is made up of 15 amino acids. V gave up 3 bases and J gave up 9 bases; unmatched junction bases: 6. Germline V CDR1 and CDR2: SGHVS, FQNEAQ. The variable domain in full, with the rest retrieved from reference TRBV7-8 and TRBJ1-6, is GAGVSQSPRYKVAKRGQDVALRCDPISGHVSLFWYQQALGQGPEFLTYFQNEAQLDKSGLPSDRFFAERPEGSVSTLKIQRTQQEDSAVYLCASSFGGQGSSPLHFGNGTRLTVT.

Note on this clone: This same CDR3 is encoded by further DNA sequences in the sample. The gene calls are TRBV6-2 or TRBV6-3 and TRBJ1-5, with D possibly TRBD1 on 5 matching bases. Deletions cut 5 bases from V and 5 bases from J, with 13 bases between. Looked up from germline, CDR1 is MNHEY and CDR2 is SVGEGT. The CDR3 is 14 residues long. The CDR3 DNA reads as TGTGCCAGCAGTCCCCACGGGGGGGATCAGCCCCAGCATTTT. The encoded protein is CASSPHGGDQPQHF.

J is TRBJ2-2 and V is TRBV30; possibly TRBD1 for D (5 bases). The CDR3 runs 15 residues. Trimming removed 0 bases at V and 1 base at J, with 9 bases between. CDR1 is GTSNPN and CDR2 is SVGIG in the germline V gene (reference sequence). The CDR3 loop is CAWSVGQGNTGELFF. The DNA for the CDR3 is TGTGCCTGGAGTGTAGGGCAGGGGAACACCGGGGAGCTGTTTTTT.

The V call is TRBV19, the J call TRBJ1-1, with TRBD1 identical over 7 bases. V lost 5 bases, J lost 5 bases, and 11 bases stayed unmatched. Germline V gene data show CDR1 as LNHDA and CDR2 as SQIVND (reference sequence). The CDR3 contains 15 residues. The CDR3 loop is CASSHQTGAGTEAFF. DNA for the CDR3: TGTGCCAGTAGTCATCAAACAGGGGCTGGAACTGAAGCTTTCTTT.

The rearrangement joins TRBV25-1 to TRBJ2-1, with 11 bases fitting TRBD2. The germline V gene encodes CDR1 MGHDK and CDR2 SYGVNS. The CDR3 totals 15 residues. J gave up 7 bases and V 3 bases, and 5 bases lay outside the gene matches. The CDR3 sequence: CASSDIGTSGNEQFF. Written as DNA, the CDR3 is TGTGCCAGCAGTGATATTGGGACTAGCGGAAATGAGCAGTTCTTC.

The chain uses TRBV11-2 and TRBJ1-6; no clear D gene. The CDR3 runs to 16 residues. Germline CDR1 SGHAT, CDR2 FQNNGV. V was clipped by 0 bases and J by 0 bases, with 6 bases between them. CDR3 nucleotides: TGTGCCAGCAGCTTAGATGGGAGCTCCTATAATTCACCCCTCCACTTT. Translated, it gives CASSLDGSSYNSPLHF.

This rearrangement joins TRBV5-1 to TRBJ1-6; possibly TRBD1 for D (5 bases). This CDR3 has 12 residues. Germline values: CDR1 SGHRS, CDR2 YFSETQ. Trimming removed 3 bases from V and 11 bases from J, with 9 bases in between. The CDR3 sequence: CASSSGDPPLHF. DNA for the CDR3: TGCGCCAGCAGCTCGGGGGATCCACCCCTCCACTTT.

This chain links TRBV19 with TRBJ2-5; 11 bases map to TRBD2. The CDR3 covers 14 residues. From germline, CDR1 is LNHDA and CDR2 SQIVND (reference sequence). The ends lost 10 bases at V and 4 bases at J; junction bases unmatched: 8. The DNA of the CDR3 is TGTGCCACCAGTACAGGACTAGCGGGAGAGACCCAGTACTTC. Its translation is CATSTGLAGETQYF.

The genes are TRBV19 and TRBJ2-3; 8 bases are a match to TRBD1. CDR1 is LNHDA, CDR2 SQIVND, per germline (reference sequence). The V gene end was trimmed by 1 base and the J gene end by 4 bases; junction bases not matched to a gene: 4. The CDR3 consists of 15 residues. The CDR3 reads CASSIGSQGADTQYF. The CDR3 nucleotides are TGTGCCAGTAGTATAGGCTCACAGGGGGCAGATACGCAGTATTTT.

The table lists this clone with a count of one. V usage is TRBV5-6 and J usage is TRBJ1-1; 8 bases map to TRBD1. J lost 3 bases, V lost 6 bases, and 7 bases had no gene match. Per germline, CDR1 SGHDT and CDR2 YYEEEE. This CDR3 is built from 14 residues. CDR3: CASKLQGVDTEAFF. In DNA, the CDR3 is TGTGCCAGCAAGTTACAGGGGGTCGACACTGAAGCTTTCTTT.

Remarks on this clone: The junction differs from germline at one of its ends, possibly a read error. The gene calls are TRBV30 and TRBJ2-7, with a tentative D call TRBD2 (6 bases). From germline, CDR1 is GTSNPN and CDR2 SVGIG (reference sequence). This CDR3 contains 16 residues. CDR3 residues: CAWSPPAPFRHVAGIF. Here the CDR3 DNA reads TGTGCCTGGAGCCCCCCAGCCCCTTTTCGGCATGTGGCGGGGATATTC.

The genes are TRBV5-6 and TRBJ2-5; 7 positions agree with TRBD1. This CDR3 region has 17 residues. The V segment lost 0 bases and the J segment 1 base; nucleotides outside the gene matches: 9. Germline V gene lookup returns CDR1 SGHDT and CDR2 YYEEEE. The CDR3 region has the DNA TGTGCCAGCAGCTTGGGGGCCCAGGGGGTGAGCCAAGAGACCCAGTACTTC. This gives the protein CASSLGAQGVSQETQYF.

Of note for this clone: At the DNA level, this CDR3 is encoded by other sequences in the same sample as well. The rearrangement links TRBV6-5 to TRBJ1-2, with 7 bases matching TRBD1. Trimming cost V 9 bases and J 2 bases; bases outside gene matches: 3. There are 12 residues in the CDR3. Germline CDR1 is MNHEY and CDR2 is SVGAGI. Written as DNA, the CDR3 is TGTGCCAGTAAACAGGGGAACTATGGCTACACCTTC. Protein: CASKQGNYGYTF.

This clone was seen a few times. This chain uses TRBV11-3 with TRBJ2-7, with D unclear. The CDR3 totals 17 residues. The germline V gene has CDR1 SGHNT and CDR2 YENEEA. V dropped 0 bases and J dropped 0 bases, with 15 bases sitting between them. Written as DNA, the CDR3 is TGTGCCAGCAGCTTAGATCTTCCTTTACCGAGCTCCTACGAGCAGTACTTC. As protein: CASSLDLPLPSSYEQYF.

This chain links TRBV5-1 with TRBJ1-4; no reliable D call. Per germline, CDR1 SGHRS and CDR2 YFSETQ. Trimming removed 4 bases at V and 7 bases at J, with 14 bases between. CDR3 length: 14 residues. CDR3 bases: TGCGCCAGCAGCATGCCGGAGAGAAGTGAAAAACTGTTTTTT. This codes for CASSMPERSEKLFF.

The chain joins TRBV7-2 to TRBJ2-1, with D possibly matching TRBD1 (7 bases). The CDR3 has 18 amino acids. The V gene's germline CDR1 is SGHTA and CDR2 FQGNSA. Deletions cut 2 bases from V and 7 bases from J, with 24 bases between. This CDR3 is CASSLIWQGGGVRNEQFF. The CDR3 bases are TGTGCCAGCAGCTTAATCTGGCAGGGGGGAGGCGTTAGGAATGAGCAGTTCTTC.

The table lists this clone with a few counts. This chain connects TRBV10-1 to TRBJ2-7; no clear D. The CDR3 totals 14 residues. Germline V lookup: CDR1 WNHNN, CDR2 SYGVQD (reference sequence). V was pared by 1 base and J by 6 bases, with 13 bases between. CDR3 sequence (DNA): TGCGCCAGCAGTGAGTACTCGATTCGAACCGAGCAGTACTTC. Its translation: CASSEYSIRTEQYF.

This clone appeared a single time. The rearrangement uses TRBV5-1 and TRBJ2-5; D is perhaps TRBD2 (6 bases). Trimming took 4 bases from V and 5 from J, leaving 21 bases between them. This CDR3 has 16 residues. Germline V gene data show CDR1 as SGHRS and CDR2 as YFSETQ. The CDR3 reads CASSTGPSEGRETQYF. CDR3 nucleotides: TGCGCCAGCAGCACCGGGCCCTCGGAGGGAAGGGAGACCCAGTACTTC.

The chain links TRBV9 to TRBJ1-6; a weak D match, TRBD1 (5 bases). CDR3 length: 13 amino acids. Between the trimmed V and J ends, which lost 6 bases and 8 bases, there was a span of 12 bases. From germline, CDR1 is SGDLS and CDR2 YYNGEE. CDR3 in amino acids: CASNQGQDSPLHF. The CDR3 nucleotides are TGTGCCAGCAACCAGGGCCAGGATTCACCCCTCCACTTT. Full variable domain (missing parts from reference TRBV9 and TRBJ1-6): DSGVTQTPKHLITATGQRVTLRCSPRSGDLSVYWYQQSLDQGLQFLIQYYNGEERAKGNILERFSAQQFPDLHSELNLSSLELGDSALYFCASNQGQDSPLHFGNGTRLTVT.

The chain is built from TRBV4-3 and TRBJ1-6; a possible D gene is TRBD1 (6 bases). The CDR3 totals 14 residues. Deletions cut 4 bases from V and 7 bases from J, with 11 bases between. The germline V gene encodes CDR1 LGHNA and CDR2 YSLEER. The CDR3 DNA follows: TGCGCCAGCAGCCGGGTAGGGGGAAATTCACCCCTCCACTTT. This gives the protein CASSRVGGNSPLHF.

This clone was recorded a few times. The rearrangement joins TRBV6-5 to TRBJ1-2, with D possibly matching TRBD1 (5 bases). This CDR3 is built from 14 residues. The V and J ends lost 4 bases and 7 bases respectively, with 16 bases between them. In germline, CDR1 is MNHEY, CDR2 SVGAGI. For the CDR3, the DNA is TGTGCCAGCAGTTCAGCCCAGGGTGGATCTGGCTACACCTTC. Translation gives CASSSAQGGSGYTF.

This clone was seen once. The rearrangement uses TRBV10-3 and TRBJ1-2; 7 bases align to TRBD1. The germline gives CDR1 ENHRY, CDR2 SYGVKD. CDR3 size: 13 residues. With 0 bases clipped from V and 8 bases from J, the junction kept 3 bases outside the gene matches. The CDR3 sequence is CAISESTGRGYTF. CDR3 coding DNA: TGTGCCATCAGTGAGTCGACAGGGAGGGGCTACACCTTC.

V gene TRBV7-9 combines with J gene TRBJ2-7; D not resolved. Trimming took 7 bases from V and 0 from J, leaving 16 bases between them. Germline V CDR1 and CDR2: SEHNR, FQNEAQ (reference sequence). The CDR3 consists of 15 residues. In DNA, the CDR3 is TGTGCCAGCACCACCTCTAATCTAGTCTCCTACGAGCAGTACTTC. Translated, it gives CASTTSNLVSYEQYF.

The rearrangement links TRBV5-1 to TRBJ2-7; D might be TRBD1 (5 bases). The germline gives CDR1 SGHRS, CDR2 YFSETQ. This CDR3 region has 14 residues. Trimming took off 0 bases at V and 4 bases at J, with 11 bases between the two ends. CDR3 in amino acids: CASSLAGIGYEQYF. CDR3 nucleotides: TGCGCCAGCAGCTTGGCAGGGATTGGATACGAGCAGTACTTC.

J is TRBJ1-5 and V is TRBV6-2 or TRBV6-3; possibly TRBD1 for D (5 bases). The CDR3 runs 14 residues. CDR1 MNHEY and CDR2 SVGEGT come from the germline V gene. Trimming removed 5 bases at V and 6 bases at J, with 14 bases between. The CDR3 loop is CASSGSGPSQPQHF. CDR3 nucleotide sequence: TGTGCCAGCAGTGGATCAGGGCCGAGTCAGCCCCAGCATTTT.

This clone was observed a few times. V usage is TRBV7-2 and J usage is TRBJ1-5; 8 bases match TRBD1. Germline values: CDR1 SGHTA, CDR2 FQGNSA. The CDR3 loop spans 13 amino acids. The V gene end was trimmed by 3 bases and the J gene end by 9 bases; junction bases not matched to a gene: 4. The DNA of the CDR3 is TGTGCCAGCAGCTTGGACAGGGCGCGGCCCCAGCATTTT. This gives the protein CASSLDRARPQHF.

This sequence joins TRBV7-2 and TRBJ1-1, with TRBD1 as a possible D gene (5 bases). Germline CDR1 SGHTA, CDR2 FQGNSA. The CDR3 length is 16 residues. Trimming took off 1 base at V and 2 bases at J, with 14 bases between the two ends. The DNA of the CDR3 is TGTGCCAGCAGCTTAGAACCGGGACTACTCAACACTGAAGCTTTCTTT. It translates to CASSLEPGLLNTEAFF.